The rows below give T cell receptor beta chains drawn from one sample of a study of shared T cell receptors in the human thymus. Here immunoSEQ multiplex PCR was the method, and the copy in TCRdb shows in-frame clones only, minus some. Of more than 550,000 clones detected, 70% to 90% appear once; the ten largest clones hold about 0.0094%. The same sample was also studied in work on human thymus T cells.

Sequencing input: thymocytes. The receptor set was obtained from a boy in the first two years of life with a congenital heart defect. Both conserved end residues are part of each CDR3. The D gene is left open where the match is weak. Rows give clone size only sometimes, using once, few, many, or a class for an expanded clone.

cdr3_length,j_call,clone_size,v_call,d_call,cdr3_aa,cdr3_nt
15,TRBJ2-1,few,TRBV18,TRBD2,CASSPLAASYNEQFF,TGTGCCAGCTCACCTCTAGCGGCCTCCTACAATGAGCAGTTCTTC
15,TRBJ2-3,NA,TRBV2,TRBD1,CASKGQAPLTDTQYF,TGTGCCAGCAAGGGACAGGCCCCACTCACAGATACGCAGTATTTT
17,TRBJ1-5,NA,TRBV28,NA,CASIRGSGHPSNQPQHF,TGTGCCAGCATACGCGGATCGGGACACCCTAGCAATCAGCCCCAGCATTTT
12,TRBJ2-1,NA,TRBV14,NA,CASSLHSNEQFF,TGTGCCAGCAGCTTACACAGCAATGAGCAGTTCTTC
14,TRBJ1-6,NA,TRBV5-4,NA,CASSLASGNSPLHF,TGTGCCAGCAGCTTGGCCAGCGGAAATTCACCCCTCCACTTT
16,TRBJ2-1,NA,TRBV29-1,NA,CSVDSLRRGGSNEQFF,TGCAGCGTTGACTCTTTACGGCGGGGAGGATCTAATGAGCAGTTCTTC
16,TRBJ1-2,once,TRBV4-1,NA,CASSQDEQGRYYGYTF,TGCGCCAGCAGCCAAGATGAGCAGGGTCGCTACTATGGCTACACCTTC
11,TRBJ1-1,NA,TRBV10-3,NA,CAISETDEAFF,TGTGCCATCAGTGAGACAGATGAAGCTTTCTTT
16,TRBJ2-1,NA,TRBV30,TRBD2,CAWVMTSGSSYNEQFF,TGTGCCTGGGTAATGACTAGCGGGTCCTCCTACAATGAGCAGTTCTTC
12,TRBJ2-7,NA,TRBV7-6,NA,CASSLVQDEQYF,TGTGCCAGCAGCTTAGTACAAGACGAGCAGTACTTC
15,TRBJ2-3,NA,TRBV9,NA,CASSVAGESTDTQYF,TGTGCCAGCAGCGTAGCGGGGGAGAGCACAGATACGCAGTATTTT
14,TRBJ1-2,NA,TRBV14,NA,CASSQSRGGIGYTF,TGTGCCAGCAGCCAATCAAGGGGGGGCATCGGCTACACCTTC
19,TRBJ2-7,once,TRBV28,TRBD2,CASSPSLGTSGGVSYEQYF,TGTGCCAGCAGTCCCTCACTGGGGACTAGCGGGGGGGTCTCCTACGAGCAGTACTTC
14,TRBJ2-1,NA,TRBV21-1,NA,CASRTGHIYNEQFF,TGTGCCAGCAGAACGGGACACATCTACAATGAGCAGTTCTTC
15,TRBJ2-1,NA,TRBV11-2,TRBD2,CASSCRGLAGCEQFF,TGTGCCAGCAGCTGTCGTGGACTAGCGGGATGTGAGCAGTTCTTC
14,TRBJ2-2,NA,TRBV6-5,NA,CASSYSQGAGELFF,TGTGCCAGCAGTTACTCGCAGGGTGCCGGGGAGCTGTTTTTT
16,TRBJ2-2,once,TRBV6-6,NA,CASRCLRETNTGELFF,TGTGCCAGCAGGTGCCTGAGGGAGACGAACACCGGGGAGCTGTTTTTT
13,TRBJ1-2,NA,TRBV6-6,NA,CASSRGGDYGYTF,TGTGCCAGCAGCCGGGGAGGTGACTATGGCTACACCTTC
12,TRBJ1-2,NA,TRBV28,NA,CASEDRNYGYTF,TGTGCCAGCGAGGACAGAAACTATGGCTACACCTTC
13,TRBJ1-1,NA,TRBV19,NA,CASRRGKGTEAFF,TGTGCCAGTAGGAGGGGGAAAGGCACTGAAGCTTTCTTT
18,TRBJ2-1,NA,TRBV28,TRBD2,CASSFTGIAGGPYNEQFF,TGTGCCAGCAGCTTTACAGGCATAGCGGGAGGGCCCTACAATGAGCAGTTCTTC
18,TRBJ1-2,NA,TRBV19,TRBD1,CASSIPRTGDGENYGYTF,TGTGCCAGTAGTATCCCCCGGACAGGGGACGGGGAAAACTATGGCTACACCTTC
15,TRBJ1-6,NA,TRBV28,NA,CASSFYRVHNSPLHF,TGTGCCAGCAGTTTCTACAGGGTTCATAATTCACCCCTCCACTTT
16,TRBJ2-6,NA,TRBV14,TRBD1,CASSQLRGTGANVLTF,TGTGCCAGCAGCCAGCTCAGGGGGACTGGGGCCAACGTCCTGACTTTC
15,TRBJ1-1,NA,TRBV5-6,NA,CASTSGGPLDTEAFF,TGTGCCAGTACCTCGGGGGGCCCCTTGGACACTGAAGCTTTCTTT
14,TRBJ2-7,NA,TRBV10-3,TRBD1,CAISTTGSSYEQYF,TGTGCCATCAGTACGACAGGGAGCTCCTACGAGCAGTACTTC
14,TRBJ2-1,NA,TRBV19,TRBD2,CASTSGRAYNEQFF,TGTGCCAGTACAAGCGGGAGGGCCTACAATGAGCAGTTCTTC